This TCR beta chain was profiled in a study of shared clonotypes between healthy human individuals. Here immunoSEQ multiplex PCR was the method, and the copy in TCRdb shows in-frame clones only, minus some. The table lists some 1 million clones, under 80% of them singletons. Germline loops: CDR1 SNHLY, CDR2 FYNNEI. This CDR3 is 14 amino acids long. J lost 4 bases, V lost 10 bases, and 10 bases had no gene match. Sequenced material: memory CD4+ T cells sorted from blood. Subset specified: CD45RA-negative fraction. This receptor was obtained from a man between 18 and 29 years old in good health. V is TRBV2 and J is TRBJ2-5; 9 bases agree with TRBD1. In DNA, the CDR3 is TGTGCCACGATGGGACAGGGAGCAGGAGAGACCCAGTACTTC. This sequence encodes CATMGQGAGETQYF.